The 17 T cell receptor beta chains listed next were all sequenced from one sample in a study of technical replicates of blood from a few donors. Here immunoSEQ multiplex PCR was the method, and the copy in TCRdb shows in-frame clones only, minus some. Among roughly 48,000 clones listed, 80% to 95% were seen once. Sequencing input: PBMCs. These receptors originate from a human donor in good health. Some clones in this sample may be carry-over from other donors' samples.

The CDR3 nucleotides read TGCAGCGTTGAGTGGGCCTCATCAGATACGCAGTATTTT. Its translation is CSVEWASSDTQYF. J is TRBJ2-3 and V is TRBV29-1; no clear D. The CDR3 spans 13 residues. The V gene's germline CDR1 is SQVTM and CDR2 ANQGSEA. V shed 3 bases and J shed 4 bases, with 11 bases lying between them.

Only one count was recorded for this clone. V is TRBV2 and J is TRBJ1-1; D remains ambiguous. This CDR3 contains 13 residues. Germline V gene sequence: CDR1 SNHLY, CDR2 FYNNEI. The ends were cut back, 2 bases at V and 5 bases at J, with 9 bases in the middle. This CDR3 is CASSESGSTEAFF. As DNA, the CDR3 is TGTGCCAGCAGTGAATCGGGTTCAACTGAAGCTTTCTTT.

This clone was detected once. The J gene is TRBJ1-1, the V gene TRBV4-2; D is perhaps TRBD1 (5 bases). Germline V gives CDR1 LGHNA, CDR2 YNFKEQ. V lost 4 bases to trimming and J lost 3 bases, with 12 bases between them. The CDR3 has 14 amino acids. This CDR3 reads CASSPRSGDTEAFF. CDR3 sequence (DNA): TGTGCCAGCAGCCCCCGCTCGGGGGACACTGAAGCTTTCTTT.

The V call is TRBV4-3, the J call TRBJ2-7, with D perhaps TRBD1 (6 bases). This CDR3 is built from 13 residues. V lost 0 bases, J lost 4 bases, and 7 bases lay in between. CDR1 LGHNA and CDR2 YSLEER come from the germline V gene. As DNA, the CDR3 is TGCGCCAGCAGCCAAGACAGGGGTTACGAGCAGTACTTC. This encodes CASSQDRGYEQYF.

The V and J genes are TRBV4-3 and TRBJ2-7; 8 bases fit TRBD2. This CDR3 comprises 16 residues. Looked up from germline, CDR1 is LGHNA and CDR2 is YSLEER. V shed 1 base and J 0 bases; nucleotides not matched to a gene: 5. The CDR3 reads CASSQVVAGSSYEQYF. CDR3 sequence (DNA): TGCGCCAGCAGCCAAGTGGTAGCGGGAAGCTCCTACGAGCAGTACTTC.

J is TRBJ2-7 and V is TRBV7-3, with 7 positions matching TRBD1. The trim removed 4 bases at V and 2 bases at J, leaving 5 bases unmatched. This CDR3 has 14 amino acids. The germline CDR1 and CDR2 sequences are SGHTA and FQGTGA. CDR3 sequence: CASSSAGQAYEQYF. DNA of the CDR3: TGTGCCAGCAGCTCAGCAGGACAGGCCTACGAGCAGTACTTC.

This sequence joins TRBV6-1 and TRBJ2-4; 7 nucleotides match TRBD1. Per germline, CDR1 MNHNS and CDR2 SASEGT. The trim removed 2 bases at V and 4 bases at J, leaving 8 bases unmatched. The CDR3 runs 16 residues. The CDR3, as DNA: TGTGCCAGCAGTGAACACGTACAGGGGTTAAAAAACATTCAGTACTTC. It specifies CASSEHVQGLKNIQYF.

The V gene is TRBV4-2, the J gene TRBJ2-3; 8 positions agree with TRBD2. The CDR3 runs to 19 residues. In germline, CDR1 is LGHNA, CDR2 YNFKEQ. V lost 4 bases to trimming and J lost 1 base; unmatched junction nucleotides: 16. The CDR3 spells CASSPHGRGAPPGTDTQYF. CDR3 in DNA: TGTGCCAGCAGCCCCCACGGGCGGGGGGCCCCACCCGGCACAGATACGCAGTATTTT.

The rearrangement joins TRBV19 to TRBJ2-5, with a tentative D call TRBD1 (5 bases). V shed 7 bases and J shed 4 bases, with 7 bases lying between them. Germline assignment: CDR1 LNHDA and CDR2 SQIVND (reference sequence). The CDR3 spans 11 residues. DNA of the CDR3: TGTGCCAGTACTACAGGAGAGACCCAGTACTTC. Protein product: CASTTGETQYF.

This clone came up once. The genes are TRBV5-1 and TRBJ2-3, with 7 bases fitting TRBD2. V was clipped by 4 bases and J by 2 bases; unmatched bases: 7. Germline V CDR1 and CDR2: SGHRS, YFSETQ. This CDR3 comprises 15 residues. This CDR3 is CASSRSGTITDTQYF. CDR3 DNA: TGCGCCAGCAGCCGAAGTGGGACTATCACAGATACGCAGTATTTT. The variable domain in full, with the rest retrieved from reference TRBV5-1 and TRBJ2-3, is KAGVTQTPRYLIKTRGQQVTLSCSPISGHRSVSWYQQTPGQGLQFLFEYFSETQRNKGNFPGRFSGRQFSNSRSEMNVSTLELGDSALYLCASSRSGTITDTQYFGPGTRLTVL.

The chain is built from TRBV2 and TRBJ2-3, with 9 bases lining up with TRBD1. J gave up 1 base and V 10 bases, and 6 bases lay outside the gene matches. This CDR3 spans 14 amino acids. The V gene's germline CDR1 is SNHLY and CDR2 FYNNEI. Here the CDR3 DNA reads TGTGCCACGGCACGGGACAGGGGCACAGATACGCAGTATTTT. Its protein is CATARDRGTDTQYF.

The chain is built from TRBV5-1 and TRBJ2-3; 7 bases match TRBD1. Trimming took 3 bases from V and 6 from J; bases not matched to a gene: 10. From germline, CDR1 is SGHRS and CDR2 YFSETQ. The CDR3 covers 15 residues. The chain's CDR3 is CASSSDRANVDTQYF. As DNA, the CDR3 is TGCGCCAGCAGCTCCGACAGGGCGAATGTCGATACGCAGTATTTT.

The rearrangement links TRBV7-6 to TRBJ1-1; tentative D call: TRBD1 (5 bases). V lost 5 bases, J lost 4 bases, and 17 bases lay in between. CDR1 is SGHVS and CDR2 is FNYEAQ in the germline V gene. CDR3 size: 15 residues. The CDR3 DNA sequence: TGTGCCAGCAGCCCCGGGGGACGGTTGGCCACTGAAGCTTTCTTT. It encodes CASSPGGRLATEAFF.

The chain employs TRBV7-2 and TRBJ1-1, with D unclear. This CDR3 region has 16 residues. Germline V CDR1 and CDR2: SGHTA, FQGNSA. Between the trimmed V and J ends, which lost 5 bases and 3 bases, there was a span of 19 bases. CDR3 sequence: CASSLPLPSGHTEAFF. The DNA of the CDR3 is TGTGCCAGCAGCCTGCCCCTCCCCAGCGGGCACACTGAAGCTTTCTTT.

The chain is built from TRBV30 and TRBJ2-5, with 7 bases matching TRBD1. Germline V CDR1 and CDR2: GTSNPN, SVGIG (reference sequence). This CDR3 is built from 14 residues. Losses at the gene ends were 3 bases for V and 5 bases for J; bases not matched to a gene: 9. The CDR3 DNA follows: TGTGCCTGGAGCCCAGGACAGGTCCCGGAGACCCAGTACTTC. Its translation: CAWSPGQVPETQYF.

The rearrangement uses TRBV7-2 and TRBJ2-3; D is ambiguous. CDR3 length equals 13 residues. Germline-derived CDR1 and CDR2 are SGHTA and FQGNSA. The V end lost 0 bases, the J end lost 5 bases, and 6 bases lay between the germline ends. The CDR3 loop reads CASSLARLDTQYF. The CDR3 DNA reads TGTGCCAGCAGCTTAGCGCGGCTAGATACGCAGTATTTT.

The chain couples TRBV7-9 to TRBJ2-2, with D perhaps matching TRBD2 (6 bases). This CDR3 comprises 15 residues. V dropped 5 bases and J dropped 5 bases, with 15 bases sitting between them. The germline V gene encodes CDR1 SEHNR and CDR2 FQNEAQ (reference sequence). The CDR3 sequence is CASSTTEGRTGELFF. The CDR3 DNA reads TGTGCCAGCAGCACAACGGAGGGGAGGACCGGGGAGCTGTTTTTT.